This T cell receptor beta chain was sequenced in a study of blood T cell repertoires in COVID-19 (dated by TCRdb to the early 2020s). Background on the whole study: The collaborator samples originated in the United States, Italy and Spain and spanned the acute and convalescent phases of COVID-19. The material from the prospective study consisted of cDNA or gDNA derived from T cells, B-cell-depleted T cells, or PBMCs. Subjects who had been exposed to COVID-19, were actively infected with it, or had recovered from it provided the deeply sampled blood TCRbeta repertoires that made up the dataset. The repertoires were released in a freely available public database meant as a resource for research on the immune response to SARS-CoV-2. Samples were obtained from the ongoing ImmuneRACE study (first 160 participants) and from 1,254 subjects provided by 6 global collaborators. A de-identified subject ID, COVID-19 status, age in years and sex were almost always included in the sample metadata. Where available, HLA class I and class II types were obtained from metadata supplied by the sample provider rather than from assay-based typing. General study outcomes and caveats: The quantity of clinical and demographic metadata differed by source and by participant and was supplied without curation.

Notes on this clone: No antigen is known for it. Per-nucleotide qualities are absent, and no much larger clonotype sits a single base away.

The CDR3 starts with the cysteine, ends with the phenylalanine, and has 14 residues. Only the CDR3 part of the read is kept: 42 bases, read in frame from the first base. Reading the germline V gene gives CDR1 SGHRS and CDR2 YFSETQ. V loses 0 bases, J loses 6 bases, and the germline ends lie 13 bases apart. Another Seattle source contributed samples from volunteer blood donors who had recovered from COVID-19. Whole blood was collected in K2EDTA tubes by collaborating institutions according to the institutions' own protocols. For TCRbeta analysis, collaborator samples were shipped as frozen whole blood, as isolated PBMCs, or as DNA extracted from either sample type. TCRbeta CDR3 regions were amplified from genomic DNA by means of the immunoSEQ Assay, a bias-controlled multiplex PCR. The original methods were these. Nucleated cell counts per sample were estimated from amplification of reference gene primers within the assay. To quantify the absolute abundance of each unique TCRbeta CDR3 rearrangement, sequence reads were collapsed and filtered. Productive Simpson clonality was computed per sample as the square root of Simpson's diversity index over productive rearrangements. This immuneACCESS table, as held by TCRdb, lists in-frame sequences with V and J called but not all clones. Of the missing ones, under half trace to an unresolved V gene in checked studies; the others have no known cause. The DNA gave D and trimming, while V, J and clone size come from that table. In all, the sample holds 200,000 to 250,000 clones, and 75% to 90% of those were seen once. About 6% of the sample comes from the top ten.

Sequenced input: peripheral blood. The TCR was taken from a man in his sixties who had recovered from COVID-19. The chain couples TRBV5-1 to TRBJ2-7, and possibly TRBD2, on 5 matching bases. The DNA sequence is given as TGCGCCAGCAGCTTGGTAGCCGGGGTAAGCGAGCAGTACTTC. Its coded protein is CASSLVAGVSEQYF.